The source of this T cell receptor beta chain is a study of OX40 agonist ivuxolimab in advanced cancers. Looking at the study overall: Three dose-escalation patients had partial responses: one with hepatocellular carcinoma and two with cutaneous melanoma.

The data were produced by immunoSEQ multiplex PCR, yet TCRdb's version contains in-frame clones alone and is incomplete. This sample has roughly 49,000 clones; 88% occur once, and the top ten carry roughly 3.5%. Points on this clone: The antigen remains undetermined.

Baseline was the first blood sampling point, followed by cycle 4 day 1 and cycle 7 day 1. Germline assignment: CDR1 LNHDA and CDR2 SQIVND (reference sequence). The length of the CDR3 is 17 residues. Trimming took 3 bases from V and 2 from J; bases not matched to a gene: 7. General study results and limits: The average count of expanded clones was higher among CD8+ T cells than among CD4+.

V gene TRBV19 combines with J gene TRBJ2-3, with TRBD2 matching over 11 bases. Specimen: CD4+ or CD8+ T cells sorted from blood, collected in a trial of the OX40 agonist ivuxolimab. The receptor comes from an adult with an advanced solid tumor such as melanoma, head and neck, liver or kidney cancer. The CDR3, as DNA: TGTGCCAGTAGTATCCCCACTAGCGGGAGTTTCACAGATACGCAGTATTTT. Residues: CASSIPTSGSFTDTQYF.